The 2 T cell receptor beta chains presented below share a single source sample, sequenced in a study of cytomegalovirus exposure and HLA in healthy donors. In the PCR, 60 Vbeta and 13 Jbeta primers were used. TCRdb's table, derived via immunoSEQ multiplex PCR, lists solely in-frame clones and lacks some. The top ten clones hold approximately 6.3% of a sample with about 150,000 clones, less than 85% of them seen once. The sequenced sample was PBMCs. The receptors originated from a woman between 50 and 59 years old in good health and CMV-seropositive.

This clone has only one observation. The chain's CDR3 is CASRPGQGAIYEQYF. The CDR3 DNA reads TGTGCCAGCAGACCGGGACAGGGGGCGATATACGAGCAGTACTTC. The rearrangement joins TRBV6-6 to TRBJ2-7, with 12 bases identical to TRBD1. The CDR3 sequence is 15 residues long. Germline CDR1 reads MNHNY; CDR2 reads SVGAGI (reference sequence). The junction had 7 bases not matched to a gene; V was cut back by 6 bases and J by 4 bases.

V gene TRBV10-3 combines with J gene TRBJ2-7; TRBD1 agrees at 7 bases. This CDR3 has 15 residues. The junction had 10 bases not matched to a gene; V was cut back by 2 bases and J by 6 bases. The germline gives CDR1 ENHRY, CDR2 SYGVKD. CDR3 in amino acids: CAISEDDREVGEQYF. Written as DNA, the CDR3 is TGTGCCATCAGTGAGGATGACAGGGAAGTGGGCGAGCAGTACTTC.